This T cell receptor (beta chain) was retrieved from a study of blood T cell repertoires in COVID-19 (dated by TCRdb to the early 2020s). In the study overall: The collaborator samples originated in the United States, Italy and Spain and spanned the acute and convalescent phases of COVID-19. Samples came from the ongoing ImmuneRACE study (first 160 participants) plus 1,254 subjects from 6 global collaborators. The prospective study material was composed of cDNA or gDNA derived from T cells, B-cell-depleted T cells, or PBMCs. Deeply sampled blood TCRbeta repertoires from subjects exposed to, actively infected with, or recovered from COVID-19 were included in the dataset. Nearly every sample came with metadata listing a de-identified subject ID, COVID-19 status, age in years and sex. HLA class I and class II types, where available, came from metadata supplied by the sample provider rather than from assay-based typing. The repertoires were released in a freely available public database meant as a resource for research on the immune response to SARS-CoV-2.

With regard to this clone: This receptor's antigen is unknown. No quality values exist for individual bases; no much larger clone is one base distant.

The germline V gene provides CDR1 SGHTA and CDR2 FQGTGA. V gives up 5 bases and J gives up 0 bases, and the segment between their germline ends measures 21 bases. The CDR3 runs 18 residues from the cysteine to the phenylalanine. The kept DNA is CDR3 alone, 54 bases in frame from the first base. What the research found in general, with its limitations: The quantity of clinical and demographic metadata differed by source and by participant and was supplied without curation.

The collaborating institutions used their own protocols to collect whole blood in K2EDTA tubes. For TCRbeta analysis, collaborators shipped samples as frozen whole blood, isolated PBMCs, or DNA extracted from either of those sample types. TCRbeta CDR3 regions were amplified from genomic DNA using the immunoSEQ Assay, a bias-controlled multiplex PCR. The study's own analysis went as follows. Within the assay, amplification of reference gene primers was used to estimate how many nucleated cells each sample contained. Sequence reads were collapsed and filtered to measure the absolute abundance of every unique TCRbeta CDR3 rearrangement. For each sample, productive Simpson clonality was calculated as the square root of Simpson's diversity index over productive rearrangements. The table was pulled from immuneACCESS by TCRdb, which kept in-frame rearrangements only. Such tables lose some clones; where checked, under half of the loss comes from unresolved V genes, and the rest has no known cause. V and J calls and clone size are those listed in that table; D and trimming were worked out from the DNA. The sample data list 30,000 or so clones, and 78% of these were observed just once. The ten largest account for 35% of the sample.

This sequence uses TRBV7-3 and TRBJ2-3, and perhaps TRBD2 as D gene, on 5 matching bases. The material sequenced was peripheral blood. The receptor was isolated from an elderly man with acute or convalescent COVID-19. The sequenced DNA: TGTGCCAGCAGCCCACTAGGGCGGCAGATGACTAGCACAGATACGCAGTATTTT. The translation is CASSPLGRQMTSTDTQYF.